The sequence of this T cell receptor beta chain was determined in a study of T cell responses to AZD1222 COVID-19 vaccine (dated by TCRdb to the early 2020s). Concerning the study at large: A total of more than 230 trial participants underwent TCR sequencing, of whom around 210 had received two doses of AZD1222 and about 26 had received two doses of the MenACWY control vaccine. Enrollment into the trials was organized by age into subgroups of 18-55, 56-69 and 70-plus years, and those subgroups contained 148, 28 and 57 TCR-sequenced participants, respectively. What the research found in general, with its limitations: Only five to seven AZD1222 recipients were SARS-CoV-2 seropositive at baseline, limiting conclusions about previously exposed vaccinees. After two AZD1222 doses, both the breadth and the depth of spike-specific TCRs were significantly higher than at day 0 and than in MenACWY recipients. No day 14 peak-response samples were available, so repertoires were characterized only after the peak T cell response. The 56-69-year group was small, and its depth increase did not reach significance, likely because of low power. Reportedly, close to half of the unique spike-specific TCRs recognized epitopes lying outside the regions that are mutated in the B.1.351 and B.1.1.7 variants. The vaccine-associated CD4 TCRs covered the entire spike protein, and the dominant responses fell in regions 160-218 and 743-854. Participants were mostly white British, with more females than males. The authors suggested clonal diversity may have been underestimated.

The germline ends are 12 bases apart after V is trimmed by 6 bases and J by 7 bases. CDR1 and CDR2, per the germline V gene, are MDHEN and SYDVKM. The CDR3 has 12 amino acids, counting the end cysteine and phenylalanine. Only the CDR3 part of the read is kept: 36 bases, read in frame from the first base. About this clone: The specificity of this receptor is unknown. One base away there is no much larger clone; base qualities are not given.

Read against the paper, the sample's time point label means: baseline before first vaccination. The sample's treatment or condition, from its label and the paper: meningococcal conjugate vaccine given as trial control. The vaccinee samples were drawn from two UK trials, COV001 and COV002, one of which was a single-blind randomized controlled phase 2/3 trial testing AZD1222 (ChAdOx1 nCoV-19) in healthy adults. For TCRbeta chain sequencing, PBMC samples were collected from trial participants at day 0 and at day 28 after the second dose. The CDR3 regions of human TCRbeta chains were analyzed by immunosequencing. In the original analysis: Repertoire TCRs were checked for matches against a reference library of SARS-CoV-2-specific TCRs that had been generated using the MIRA antigen-specificity platform. Breadth was defined as the fraction of unique TCRs that were SARS-CoV-2-associated, and depth was defined as the fraction of total T cells that were SARS-CoV-2-associated. Each spike-specific TCR was assigned to its reactive spike region and to a CD4 or CD8 class using the MIRA data. Log10-transformed breadth and depth values were compared by one-way ANOVA with Sidak's multiple comparisons tests. TCRdb retrieved this table from immuneACCESS and kept in-frame rearrangements only. Not all clones are present; in checked studies, unresolved V genes account for under half, and no reason is known for the remainder. Clonal size and the V and J genes are those of that table, whereas D and trimming came from the DNA. This sample lists around 100,000 clones; around 87% were detected once. Just over 4% of the sample is taken by the ten largest.

The chain uses TRBV28 and TRBJ1-2, with the D segment identity uncertain. The source was peripheral blood, collected on day 0 of MenACWY control vaccination. The sequence was collected from an adult in good health. CDR3 reads: CASSTTGAGYTF. Here is the DNA: TGTGCCAGCAGCACGACTGGAGCTGGCTACACCTTC.